This T cell receptor beta chain was sequenced during a study of vaccination effects on CD4 cells after COVID-19. This clone was found a few times. Its antigen is currently unknown. TCRdb's copy holds only in-frame clones and misses some; the assay was immunoSEQ multiplex PCR. Of 45,000 to 60,000 clones listed, around 70% are singletons. From germline, CDR1 is SEHNR and CDR2 FQNEAQ (reference sequence). Trimming removed 1 base from V and 4 bases from J, with 8 bases in between. This CDR3 spans 15 amino acids. Following culture for around 10 days, CD4+ T cells were isolated. Each person got two doses of an mRNA SARS-CoV-2 vaccine, BNT162b2 or mRNA-1273.

The source material was CD4+ T cells from PBMCs cultured without peptide, sampled after COVID-19 vaccination. V and J are TRBV7-9 and TRBJ1-6, with D unresolved. The origin of this receptor is a human donor who received a COVID-19 vaccine. The CDR3 DNA reads TGTGCCAGCAGCTTAGGTGGGGAATATAATTCACCCCTCCACTTT. This codes for CASSLGGEYNSPLHF.